The clone carrying this T cell receptor (beta chain) was seen more than once but under ten times. The antigen is not known. V was trimmed by 3 bases and J by 6 bases, leaving 9 bases between them. CDR1 PRHDT and CDR2 FYEKMQ come from the germline V gene (reference sequence). The CDR3 contains 14 residues. Following RNA extraction, reverse transcription yielded cDNA that acted as the sequencing template. Profiled with immunoSEQ multiplex PCR; TCRdb holds only in-frame clones, not every one. The sample contains about 120,000 clones, approximately 53% of which appear only once. The data derive from a study of CD8+ T cells in alopecia areata. Study as a whole: For 6 to 18 months, tofacitinib was taken, and 6 months off drug followed. General study points: While patients received tofacitinib, many expanded lesional clones remained present in scalp and blood. Among the 100 top clones, expanded CD8+ clones, like scalp clonality, were significantly decreased by tofacitinib.

The treatment was: oral pan-JAK inhibitor, 5-10 mg twice daily. Alopecia areata patients provided lesional scalp punch biopsies and peripheral blood, both collected for the study. Source: CD4+ T cells sorted from blood, taken at week 4, from a patient treated with tofacitinib. The V call is TRBV13, the J call TRBJ1-6, with D perhaps matching TRBD1 (6 bases). The source of this sequence is a human donor with alopecia areata. The CDR3 bases are TGTGCCAGCAGCTTCGGACAGCTTAATTCACCCCTCCACTTT. As protein: CASSFGQLNSPLHF.